This T cell receptor (beta chain) stems from a study of control samples from healthy donors and cancer patients. Germline V gene lookup returns CDR1 SNHLY and CDR2 FYNNEI. This CDR3 is built from 17 residues. V lost 3 bases and J lost 0, with 12 bases in between. TCRdb's copy holds only in-frame clones and misses some; the assay was immunoSEQ multiplex PCR. The sample lists some 150,000 clones; around 94% were seen once. This chain uses TRBV2 with TRBJ1-6; the D is unclear. The TCR sequence derives from a man between 60 and 70 years old with colorectal cancer. Material: PBMCs. The DNA of the CDR3 is TGTGCCAGCAGTGAGAGGGCGATCTTCTCCTATAATTCACCCCTCCACTTT. Amino acid sequence: CASSERAIFSYNSPLHF.